These 20 T cell receptor beta chains were all obtained from the same sample, sequenced in a study of shared clonotypes between healthy human individuals. Assay: immunoSEQ multiplex PCR; the TCRdb copy retains only in-frame clones and omits some. The data show roughly 680,000 clones, approximately 77% seen once. Sequenced input: memory CD4+ T cells sorted from blood. Subset in this sample: CD45RA-negative fraction. These receptor sequences come from a woman aged 25 to 45 in good health.

The rearrangement joins TRBV6-5 to TRBJ1-1, with TRBD1 as a possible D gene (6 bases). V lost 8 bases to trimming and J lost 2 bases, with 15 bases between them. Germline CDR1 MNHEY, CDR2 SVGAGI. CDR3 length: 14 amino acids. Written as DNA, the CDR3 is TGTGCCAGCCGAGCAGGGGATTTAAACACTGAAGCTTTCTTT. This translates into CASRAGDLNTEAFF.

This rearrangement joins TRBV7-9 to TRBJ1-4; D gene uncertain. V dropped 1 base and J dropped 2 bases, with 11 bases sitting between them. The germline CDR1 and CDR2 sequences are SEHNR and FQNEAQ (reference sequence). This CDR3 is 16 amino acids long. In DNA, the CDR3 is TGTGCCAGCAGCTTAGGGTTCGGGGAGACTAATGAAAAACTGTTTTTT. This gives the protein CASSLGFGETNEKLFF.

The J gene is TRBJ2-1, the V gene TRBV7-3; perhaps TRBD2 as D (6 bases). Trimming stripped 5 bases from V and 9 bases from J, with 14 bases between. Looked up from germline, CDR1 is SGHTA and CDR2 is FQGTGA. The CDR3 has 13 amino acids. The CDR3 DNA follows: TGTGCCAGCAGCCAATACGGGACTTTTGAGCAGTTCTTC. Protein: CASSQYGTFEQFF.

This clone turned up a few times. The rearrangement links TRBV29-1 to TRBJ1-2; TRBD1 might be the D (5 bases). Germline CDR1 and CDR2: SQVTM and ANQGSEA. The germline V and J ends were trimmed by 7 bases and 5 bases, with 11 bases remaining between them. The CDR3 consists of 11 residues. The CDR3 sequence: CSAPTAYGYTF. In nucleotides, the CDR3 is TGCAGCGCCCCGACAGCTTATGGCTACACCTTC.

This chain connects TRBV7-9 to TRBJ2-2; D might be TRBD1 (5 bases). The CDR3 contains 14 residues. Germline CDR1 SEHNR, CDR2 FQNEAQ (reference sequence). V dropped 7 bases and J dropped 1 base, with 10 bases sitting between them. CDR3 bases: TGTGCCAGCACCCTTGACAGGAACACCGGGGAGCTGTTTTTT. It encodes CASTLDRNTGELFF.

V usage is TRBV4-1 and J usage is TRBJ2-7; possibly TRBD1 or TRBD2 for D (5 bases each). The germline V and J ends were trimmed by 0 bases and 3 bases, with 12 bases remaining between them. The CDR3 spans 15 residues. From germline, CDR1 is MGHRA and CDR2 YSYEKL. The CDR3, as DNA: TGCGCCAGCAGCCAAGAACCAGGGAGAGACTACGAGCAGTACTTC. It encodes CASSQEPGRDYEQYF.

The sample holds a few counts of this clone. The rearrangement links TRBV13 to TRBJ2-6; a possible D gene is TRBD1 (6 bases). CDR1 is PRHDT, CDR2 FYEKMQ, per germline (reference sequence). This CDR3 is built from 18 residues. The ends were cut back, 0 bases at V and 3 bases at J, with 15 bases in the middle. CDR3 sequence reads: CASSLGDPGALGANVLTF. The CDR3, as DNA: TGTGCCAGCAGCTTAGGAGATCCAGGGGCGCTTGGGGCCAACGTCCTGACTTTC.

The V and J genes are TRBV19 and TRBJ2-1, with a tentative D call TRBD2 (5 bases). Germline V gene data show CDR1 as LNHDA and CDR2 as SQIVND (reference sequence). V was cut by 5 bases and J by 2 bases, with 7 bases left in between. The CDR3 consists of 13 residues. As DNA, the CDR3 is TGTGCCAGTAGTTCGCGGGCCTACAATGAGCAGTTCTTC. Protein sequence: CASSSRAYNEQFF.

The chain has TRBV18 and TRBJ2-5; tentative D call: TRBD2 (6 bases). Trimming removed 10 bases from V and 4 bases from J, with 7 bases in between. Germline CDR1 and CDR2: KGHSH and LQKENI. The CDR3 consists of 10 residues. The CDR3 DNA follows: TGTGCCACCGGGGGAGAGACCCAGTACTTC. It yields the protein CATGGETQYF.

The chain combines TRBV6-1 with TRBJ2-1; 8 bases agree with TRBD2. Germline V gene sequence: CDR1 MNHNS, CDR2 SASEGT. This CDR3 region has 13 residues. V lost 8 bases, J lost 4 bases, and 4 bases stayed unmatched. CDR3: CASQAGDYNEQFF. The CDR3, as DNA: TGTGCCAGCCAAGCGGGGGATTACAATGAGCAGTTCTTC.

A note on this clone: Other DNA sequences in the sample encode the same CDR3. This chain uses TRBV19 with TRBJ1-2; TRBD1 is a possible D gene (6 bases). Trimming stripped 3 bases from V and 4 bases from J, with 9 bases between. The CDR3 covers 13 residues. Germline loops: CDR1 LNHDA, CDR2 SQIVND (reference sequence). The CDR3 bases are TGTGCCAGTAGTATCCCAGGGGTCTATGGCTACACCTTC. As protein: CASSIPGVYGYTF.

In this sample, this clone turned up a few times. This chain joins TRBV7-3 and TRBJ1-3; D remains ambiguous. The V and J ends lost 2 bases and 1 base respectively, with 0 bases between them. The CDR3 has 12 residues. Germline CDR1 reads SGHTA; CDR2 reads FQGTGA. CDR3 nucleotide sequence: TGTGCCAGCAGCTTATCTGGAAACACCATATATTTT. Translated, it gives CASSLSGNTIYF.

Points on this clone: This sample includes further DNA sequences coding for the same CDR3. V gene TRBV7-9 combines with J gene TRBJ1-5; tentatively, D is TRBD1 (5 bases). The germline V gene encodes CDR1 SEHNR and CDR2 FQNEAQ (reference sequence). This CDR3 is built from 14 residues. V lost 3 bases and J 4 bases, leaving 10 bases between the germline ends. In nucleotides, the CDR3 is TGTGCCAGCAGCTTGCAGGGAGGGAATCAGCCCCAGCATTTT. This codes for CASSLQGGNQPQHF. The full variable domain, completed using reference TRBV7-9 and TRBJ1-5, is DTGVSQNPRHKITKRGQNVTFRCDPISEHNRLYWYRQTLGQGPEFLTYFQNEAQLEKSRLLSDRFSAERPKGSFSTLEIQRTEQGDSAMYLCASSLQGGNQPQHFGDGTRLSIL.

The chain couples TRBV29-1 to TRBJ2-3; maybe TRBD1 (6 bases). CDR3 length: 16 amino acids. The germline V gene encodes CDR1 SQVTM and CDR2 ANQGSEA. The V gene lost 3 bases and the J gene lost 0 bases, with 16 bases spanning the gap. The CDR3 loop is CSVDSGQTASTDTQYF. The CDR3 nucleotides read TGCAGCGTTGATTCTGGACAGACCGCTAGCACAGATACGCAGTATTTT.

Notes on this clone: The junction does not match germline at one end; this may be a read error. The V call is TRBV4-1, the J call TRBJ1-5; TRBD1 might be the D (5 bases). Germline loops: CDR1 MGHRA, CDR2 YSYEKL. The CDR3 is made up of 15 amino acids. CDR3 coding DNA: TGCGTCAGCAGCCAAGATATAGGGGTCGGGCAGCCCCAGCATTTT. Translation gives CVSSQDIGVGQPQHF.

The rearrangement joins TRBV29-1 to TRBJ2-1; the D gene is possibly TRBD2 (6 bases). The CDR3 spans 15 residues. The germline gives CDR1 SQVTM, CDR2 ANQGSEA. V shed 3 bases and J shed 9 bases, with 21 bases lying between them. The CDR3 here is CSVEAGPTNLGEQFF. The DNA for the CDR3 is TGCAGCGTTGAGGCGGGACCGACTAACCTTGGTGAGCAGTTCTTC.

The chain carries TRBV28 and TRBJ2-7; TRBD1 is a possible D gene (7 bases). The V end lost 7 bases, the J end lost 3 bases, and 19 bases lay between the germline ends. This CDR3 is 15 amino acids long. Germline CDR1 and CDR2: MDHEN and SYDVKM. The CDR3, as DNA: TGTGCCAGCACCCCATGGGCAGGGGGGAACTACGAGCAGTACTTC. Protein product: CASTPWAGGNYEQYF.

This chain links TRBV11-2 with TRBJ2-3; D could derive from TRBD1 or TRBD2 (5 bases each). The germline V gene encodes CDR1 SGHAT and CDR2 FQNNGV. The CDR3 consists of 15 residues. V lost 4 bases to trimming and J lost 3 bases, with 14 bases between them. CDR3 residues: CASSSGIGATDTQYF. As DNA, the CDR3 is TGTGCCAGCAGCTCCGGGATCGGGGCTACAGATACGCAGTATTTT.

The chain has TRBV29-1 and TRBJ1-3, with D possibly TRBD1 on 5 matching bases. Germline-derived CDR1 and CDR2 are SQVTM and ANQGSEA. The CDR3 extends over 14 amino acids. V was cut by 3 bases and J by 0 bases, with 9 bases left in between. The CDR3 loop reads CSVDSGLSGNTIYF. The CDR3 DNA is TGCAGCGTTGACTCAGGGCTCTCTGGAAACACCATATATTTT.

The rearrangement joins TRBV29-1 to TRBJ2-1; TRBD2 matches 7 bases. CDR3 length: 14 residues. V was clipped by 3 bases and J by 6 bases; unmatched bases: 8. Per germline, CDR1 SQVTM and CDR2 ANQGSEA. CDR3 sequence: CSVDSGGRANEQFF. As DNA, the CDR3 is TGCAGCGTTGATTCTGGGGGGAGGGCCAATGAGCAGTTCTTC.